A selection of T cell receptor beta chains follows, all from one sample in a study of lymphopenia after photon versus proton radiotherapy. Generated by immunoSEQ multiplex PCR, the TCRdb table keeps only in-frame clones and is missing some. The top ten hold approximately 21% of the sample, which has almost 25,000 clones, roughly four fifths seen once. Sample: peripheral blood, taken from a patient treated with proton-based radiotherapy. The receptor source for this set is a woman between 65 and 79 years old with pancreatic cancer. Both conserved end residues are part of each CDR3. Fields, in order: clone size, J gene, V gene, CDR3 length, D gene, CDR3 DNA, CDR3 protein. D genes are given only for firm matches. Clone size is shown for a subset of rows, as once, few, many or a class of expanded clone.

size: once
J: TRBJ2-1
V: TRBV7-3
length: 16
D: TRBD2
DNA: TGTGCCAGCAGCTTGGGGACTAGCGGGAGGGGCAATGAGCAGTTCTTC
CDR3: CASSLGTSGRGNEQFF

size: -
J: TRBJ1-1
V: TRBV28
length: 15
D: -
DNA: TGTGCCAGCAGTTTAACATCCAGGGGTGGAACTGAAGCTTTCTTT
CDR3: CASSLTSRGGTEAFF

size: -
J: TRBJ2-5
V: TRBV18
length: 13
D: -
DNA: TGTGCCAGCTCACCGACGGCTTCGGAGACCCAGTACTTC
CDR3: CASSPTASETQYF

size: -
J: TRBJ2-7
V: TRBV6-5
length: 15
D: -
DNA: TGTGCCAGCAATGAGATCGGACAGTCATCTTACGAGCAGTACTTC
CDR3: CASNEIGQSSYEQYF

size: -
J: TRBJ1-1
V: TRBV7-2
length: 15
D: -
DNA: TGTGCCAGCAGCTTAACCGCCCAGGGATACACTGAAGCTTTCTTT
CDR3: CASSLTAQGYTEAFF

size: -
J: TRBJ2-2
V: TRBV4-3
length: 14
D: TRBD2
DNA: TGCGCCAGCAGCCAGCTAGCGGCTACCGGGGAGCTGTTTTTT
CDR3: CASSQLAATGELFF

size: -
J: TRBJ2-5
V: TRBV11-2
length: 12
D: -
DNA: TGTGCCAGCAGCCACCTATACGAGACCCAATACTTC
CDR3: CASSHLYETQYF

size: -
J: TRBJ2-1
V: TRBV4-3
length: 15
D: TRBD2
DNA: TGCGCCAGCAGCCACACGACTAGCGGGAGTAATGAGCAGTTCTTC
CDR3: CASSHTTSGSNEQFF

size: -
J: TRBJ1-1
V: TRBV28
length: 14
D: -
DNA: TGTGCCAGCAGTAAGGACCTTAAGTTGGCGGTAGCTTTCTTT
CDR3: CASSKDLKLAVAFF

size: -
J: TRBJ2-1
V: TRBV5-1
length: 13
D: TRBD1
DNA: TGCGCCAGCACGCCTACAGGGGGCTATGAGCAGTTCTTC
CDR3: CASTPTGGYEQFF

size: -
J: TRBJ1-1
V: TRBV19
length: 15
D: -
DNA: TGTGCCAGTAGTCAGTACCTGGGGGACGGCGAGGAAGCTTTCTTT
CDR3: CASSQYLGDGEEAFF

size: -
J: TRBJ1-5
V: TRBV27
length: 18
D: TRBD1
DNA: TGTGCCAGCAGTGGATACAGGGGGCAGATCGGTAGCAATCAGCCCCAGCATTTT
CDR3: CASSGYRGQIGSNQPQHF